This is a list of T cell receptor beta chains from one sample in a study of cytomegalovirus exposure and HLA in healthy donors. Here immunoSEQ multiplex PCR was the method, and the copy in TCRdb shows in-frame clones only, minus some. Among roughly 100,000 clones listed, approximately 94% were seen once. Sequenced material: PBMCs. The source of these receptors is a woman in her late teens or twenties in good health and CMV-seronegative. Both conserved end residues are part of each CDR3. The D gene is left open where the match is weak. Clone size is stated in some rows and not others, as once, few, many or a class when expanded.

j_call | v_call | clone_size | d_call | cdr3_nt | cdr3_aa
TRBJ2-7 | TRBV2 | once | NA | TGTGCCAGCAACGACAGCCCCATCTCCTACGAGCAGTACTTC | CASNDSPISYEQYF
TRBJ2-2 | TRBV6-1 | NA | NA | TGTGCCAGCAAGCCAGATTGGGGGGACACCGGGGAGCTGTTTTTT | CASKPDWGDTGELFF
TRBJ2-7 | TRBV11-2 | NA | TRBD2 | TGTGCCAGCAGCCCGCTAGGGACTAGCCCCTACGAGCAGTACTTC | CASSPLGTSPYEQYF
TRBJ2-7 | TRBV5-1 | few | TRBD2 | TGCGCCAGCAGCTTGTATGGGGGGGAATACGAGCAGTACTTC | CASSLYGGEYEQYF
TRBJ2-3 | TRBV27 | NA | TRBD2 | TGTGCCAGCAGTCCGTGGACTAGCGGGACCCAATGGGGAACAGATACGCAGTATTTT | CASSPWTSGTQWGTDTQYF
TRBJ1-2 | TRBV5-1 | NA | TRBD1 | TGCGCCAGCAGCTTGGGAGGGGGCGACGCCTACACCTTC | CASSLGGGDAYTF
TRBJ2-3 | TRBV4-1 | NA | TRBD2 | TGCGCCAGCAGCCAAGCGTCACCGACTAGCGGGGCTGCAGATACGCAGTATTTT | CASSQASPTSGAADTQYF
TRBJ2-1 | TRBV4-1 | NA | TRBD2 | TGCGCCAGCAGCCAAGAAAGCGGGGGGGCCCGTGAGCAGTTCTTC | CASSQESGGAREQFF
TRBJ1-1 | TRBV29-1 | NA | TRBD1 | TGCAGCGTTGCGGGACAGGAGAACACTGAAGCTTTCTTT | CSVAGQENTEAFF
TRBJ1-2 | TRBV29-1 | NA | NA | TGCAGCGGGGCAGCTAACTATGGCTACACCTTC | CSGAANYGYTF
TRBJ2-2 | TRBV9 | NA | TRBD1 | TGTGCCAGCAGCCCCTGGACAGGGGCGGCCGGGGAGCTGTTTTTT | CASSPWTGAAGELFF
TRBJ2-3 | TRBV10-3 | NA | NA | TGTGCCATCAGTTGGCAGGGAAAGTCAGATACGCAGTATTTT | CAISWQGKSDTQYF
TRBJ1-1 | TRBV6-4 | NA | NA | TGTGCCAGCAGTTCCGAGGGGGGGGAAGCTTTCTTT | CASSSEGGEAFF
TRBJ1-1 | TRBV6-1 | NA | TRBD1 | TGTGCCAGCACCAAGACAGGGGATGTGACTGAAGCTTTCTTT | CASTKTGDVTEAFF
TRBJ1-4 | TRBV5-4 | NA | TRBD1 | TGTGCCAGCAGCTTACAGGGGGCACGTGAAAAACTGTTTTTT | CASSLQGAREKLFF
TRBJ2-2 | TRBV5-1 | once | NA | TGCGCCAGCAGCTTGGCAAGTACACGAGGGACCGGGGAGCTGTTTTTT | CASSLASTRGTGELFF
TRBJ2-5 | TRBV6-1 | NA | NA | TGTGCCAGCAGTGACTGGGGGCACGAGACCCAGTACTTC | CASSDWGHETQYF
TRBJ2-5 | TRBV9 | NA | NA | TGTGCCAGCAGCGGCGGGGAAGAGACCCAGTACTTC | CASSGGEETQYF
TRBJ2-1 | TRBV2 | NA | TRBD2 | TGTGCCAGCATGCCGGGACTAGCGGGAGTTAATGAGCAGTTCTTC | CASMPGLAGVNEQFF
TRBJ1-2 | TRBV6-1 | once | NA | TGTGCCAGCAGTCCCGGGGGGGACATCTATGGCTACACCTTC | CASSPGGDIYGYTF
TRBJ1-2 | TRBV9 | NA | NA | TGTGCCAGCAGCGTCGAGGTGGGTCTGGGCTATGGCTACACCTTC | CASSVEVGLGYGYTF
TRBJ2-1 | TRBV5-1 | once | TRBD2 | TGCGCCAGCGGACGGGGGGGCCGGGATGAGCAGTTCTTC | CASGRGGRDEQFF
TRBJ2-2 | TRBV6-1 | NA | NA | TGTGCCAGCCAAGGGGTCAACACCGGGGAGCTGTTTTTT | CASQGVNTGELFF
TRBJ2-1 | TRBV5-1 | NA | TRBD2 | TGCGCCAGCATAGGCGGCGTAGCGGGCAGCTCCTACAATGAGCAGTTCTTC | CASIGGVAGSSYNEQFF
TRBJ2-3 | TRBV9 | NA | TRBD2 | TGTGCCAGCACAAAGCGGGACTCCACAGATACGCAGTATTTT | CASTKRDSTDTQYF
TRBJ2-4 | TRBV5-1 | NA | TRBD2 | TGCGCCAGCAGACCCGGACTAGCGGGAGTAGTAGACATTCAGTACTTC | CASRPGLAGVVDIQYF
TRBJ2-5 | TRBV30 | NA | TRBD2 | TGTGCCCACGGGAGGGAGACCCAGTACTTC | CAHGRETQYF
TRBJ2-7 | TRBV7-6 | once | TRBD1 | TGTGCCAGCAGCTTGGACCGGGACAGCTCCTACGAGCAGTACTTC | CASSLDRDSSYEQYF
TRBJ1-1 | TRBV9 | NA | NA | TGTGCCAGCGCAGTAGGATACGGGGACTCTAATGAAGCTTTCTTT | CASAVGYGDSNEAFF
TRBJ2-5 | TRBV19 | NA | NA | TGTGCCAGTAGTAGCACAACGACTCAAGAGACCCAGTACTTC | CASSSTTTQETQYF
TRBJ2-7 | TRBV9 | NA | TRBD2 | TGTGCCAGCAGCGTAGGTGCTAGCGGGGGGCCCACCTACGAGCAGTACTTC | CASSVGASGGPTYEQYF
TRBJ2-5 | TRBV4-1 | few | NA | TGCGCCAGCAGCCAAGAGGGTGCAGGGGAGACCCAGTACTTC | CASSQEGAGETQYF
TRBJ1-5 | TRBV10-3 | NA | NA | TGTGCCATCAGTGCTAAGAGTTCCTCAGGGCAAAGTAGCAATCAGCCCCAGCATTTT | CAISAKSSSGQSSNQPQHF
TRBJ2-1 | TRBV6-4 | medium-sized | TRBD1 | TGTGCCAGCAGTGACGCCGGGACAGAGGTCAATGAGCAGTTCTTC | CASSDAGTEVNEQFF
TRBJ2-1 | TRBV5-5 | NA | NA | TGTGCCAGCAGCGTTGACCTCGGGGGCTACAATGAGCAGTTCTTC | CASSVDLGGYNEQFF
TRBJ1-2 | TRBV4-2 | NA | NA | TGTGCCAGCAGCCCGATAGACAGCTATGGCTACACCTTC | CASSPIDSYGYTF
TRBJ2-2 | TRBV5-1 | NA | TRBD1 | TGCGCCAGCAGCTCGAACCAGGGACAGGGGGTTACCGGGGAGCTGTTTTTT | CASSSNQGQGVTGELFF
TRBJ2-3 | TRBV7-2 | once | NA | TGTGCCAGCAGCAGCCACGCAGATACGCAGTATTTT | CASSSHADTQYF
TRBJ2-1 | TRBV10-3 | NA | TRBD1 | TGTGCCAGCGAACCGGGACAGGGCTCTTCTAATGAGCAGTTCTTC | CASEPGQGSSNEQFF
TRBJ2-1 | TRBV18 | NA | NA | TGTGCCAGCTCGGCAACGGGCAATGAGCAGTTCTTC | CASSATGNEQFF
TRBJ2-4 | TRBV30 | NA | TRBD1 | TGTGCCTGGAACCTGGACAGGGGGCTTGCCAAAAACATTCAGTACTTC | CAWNLDRGLAKNIQYF
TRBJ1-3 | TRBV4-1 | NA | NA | TGCGCCAGCAGCCAAGTCCAGGATTTTAACTCTGGAAACACCATATATTTT | CASSQVQDFNSGNTIYF
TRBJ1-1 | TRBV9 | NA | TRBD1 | TGTGCCAGCAGCGAGTACCCCCTTGAATACAGGGGAAAGGACACTGAAGCTTTCTTT | CASSEYPLEYRGKDTEAFF
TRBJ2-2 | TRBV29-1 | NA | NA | TGCAGCGTTGCCCACCCCCGGGGGGCAAACACCGGGGAGCTGTTTTTT | CSVAHPRGANTGELFF
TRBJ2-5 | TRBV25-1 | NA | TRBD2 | TGTGCCAGCAGTGATACCCTAGCGGGGGGGCTCGAGACCCAGTACTTC | CASSDTLAGGLETQYF
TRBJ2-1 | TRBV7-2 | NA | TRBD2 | TGTGCCAGCAGCTTAGGGAGCGGGGGGAACAATGAGCAGTTCTTC | CASSLGSGGNNEQFF
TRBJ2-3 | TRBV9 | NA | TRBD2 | TGTGCCAGCAGCGCAGGGACTAGCTACACAGATACGCAGTATTTT | CASSAGTSYTDTQYF
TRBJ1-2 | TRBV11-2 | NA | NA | TGTGCCAGCAGCCCCACCCTAGGGGACTATGGCTACACCTTC | CASSPTLGDYGYTF
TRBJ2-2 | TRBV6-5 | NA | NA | TGTGCCAGCAGCCCGGGGTCCGGGGAGCTGTTTTTT | CASSPGSGELFF
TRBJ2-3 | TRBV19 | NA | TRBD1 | TGTGCCAGTAGTATCCGGGACAGGGCCGGAGATACGCAGTATTTT | CASSIRDRAGDTQYF
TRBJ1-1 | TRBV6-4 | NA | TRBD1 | TGTGCCAGCAGGGGGGAGGACAGGGGGAGAACTGAAGCTTTCTTT | CASRGEDRGRTEAFF
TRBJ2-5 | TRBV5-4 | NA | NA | TGTGCCAGCAGCTTCTGGTCTACTAGAGAGACCCAGTACTTC | CASSFWSTRETQYF
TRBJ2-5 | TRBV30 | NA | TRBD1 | TGTGCCGGGAGTCTGGACAGGTTAAGAGAGACCCAGTACTTC | CAGSLDRLRETQYF
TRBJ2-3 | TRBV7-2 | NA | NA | TGTGCCAGCAGCTCTCGAGGGAGCGATGCGTGGACAGATACGCAGTATTTT | CASSSRGSDAWTDTQYF